The 6 T cell receptor beta chains below were found in one sample sequenced in a study of blood T cells in healthy people across ages. The second PCR ran about 6 to 12 cycles with a sample-barcoded 5' primer and J-beta primers. TCRdb used MiXCR to reprocess the 5' RACE reads, holding one entry per CDR3 protein. This sample carries under 1,000,000 distinct CDR3 sequences, 46% of them seen once, and the ten largest clones take 15% to 20%. Input material: blood. These receptors originate from an elderly man in good health.

In its sample, this clonotype was seen a few times. V gene TRBV28 combines with J gene TRBJ2-1; tentative D call: TRBD1 (5 bases). There are 14 residues in the CDR3. CDR1 is MDHEN and CDR2 is SYDVKM in the germline V gene. Trimming stripped 3 bases from V and 9 bases from J, with 15 bases between. CDR3 bases: TGTGCCAGCAGTTTGGTGCAGGGTCGCCTTGAGCAGTTCTTC. Its protein is CASSLVQGRLEQFF.

As for this clonotype: Being one base from a much bigger clone, this may be a read error. The rearrangement uses TRBV20-1 and TRBJ2-7; 7 bases agree with TRBD2. This CDR3 is built from 15 residues. Germline assignment: CDR1 DFQATT and CDR2 SNEGSKA (reference sequence). Germline trimming cut 3 bases from V and 7 bases from J; bases unmatched to any gene: 15. The CDR3 DNA follows: TGCAGTGCTAGTAAAACTAGCGCTTCCTACAATGAGCAGTACTTC. It yields the protein CSASKTSASYNEQYF.

In its sample, this clonotype was seen a few times. V is TRBV4-2 and J is TRBJ2-4; 7 nucleotides align to TRBD2. The ends lost 4 bases at V and 6 bases at J; junction bases unmatched: 9. In germline, CDR1 is LGHNA, CDR2 YNFKEQ. This CDR3 is built from 15 residues. CDR3 sequence reads: CASSPRSGRGNIQYF. The CDR3 nucleotides read TGTGCCAGCAGCCCCCGATCAGGGAGGGGAAACATTCAGTACTTC.

This clonotype was observed a handful of times. The chain is built from TRBV5-5 and TRBJ2-7; 7 bases line up with TRBD1. The V and J ends lost 3 bases and 0 bases, in that order; junction bases with no gene match: 9. CDR3 length: 16 residues. Germline assignment: CDR1 SGHKS and CDR2 YYEKEE (reference sequence). CDR3 nucleotide sequence: TGTGCCAGCAGCTCGACGAGACAGGGTATCTCCTACGAGCAGTACTTC. It yields the protein CASSSTRQGISYEQYF.

This clonotype was seen once. The junction and the germline gene differ at one end; a read error may be behind it. The chain links TRBV5-8 to TRBJ2-6; possible D gene TRBD1, 5 bases. Looked up from germline, CDR1 is SGHTS and CDR2 is YDEGEE. This CDR3 has 15 residues. CDR3 region: CASSFQQPGADVLTF. For the CDR3, the DNA is TGTGCCAGCAGCTTCCAACAGCCTGGGGCCGACGTCCTGACTTTC.

This chain connects TRBV7-9 to TRBJ2-3; D remains ambiguous. Germline CDR1 SEHNR, CDR2 FQNEAQ (reference sequence). This CDR3 region has 15 residues. V dropped 2 bases and J dropped 6 bases, with 15 bases sitting between them. The DNA of the CDR3 is TGTGCCAGCAGCTTAACGGCCCTTTTTCAGGATACGCAGTATTTT. Translation gives CASSLTALFQDTQYF.